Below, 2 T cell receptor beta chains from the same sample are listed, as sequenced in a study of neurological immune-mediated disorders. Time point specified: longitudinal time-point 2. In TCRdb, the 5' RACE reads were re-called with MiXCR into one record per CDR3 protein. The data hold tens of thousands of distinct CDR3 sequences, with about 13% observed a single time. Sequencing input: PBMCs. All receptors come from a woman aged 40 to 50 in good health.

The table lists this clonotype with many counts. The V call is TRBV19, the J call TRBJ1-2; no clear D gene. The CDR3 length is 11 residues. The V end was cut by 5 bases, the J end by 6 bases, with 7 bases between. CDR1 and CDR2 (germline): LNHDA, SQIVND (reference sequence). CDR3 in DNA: TGTGCCAGTAGTCTGGCGGATGGCTACACCTTC. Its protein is CASSLADGYTF.

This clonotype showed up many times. The CDR3 region has the DNA TGCAGCGTGTACACTCGGGGGGCAAGTAGCTTTGGTGAAGCTTTCTTT. This sequence encodes CSVYTRGASSFGEAFF. The rearrangement links TRBV29-1 to TRBJ1-1; tentatively, D is TRBD1 (6 bases). Germline-derived CDR1 and CDR2 are SQVTM and ANQGSEA. V was trimmed by 6 bases and J by 7 bases, leaving 27 bases between them. The CDR3 extends over 16 amino acids.